This T cell receptor (beta chain) stems from a study of CD8 T cells in ankylosing spondylitis. Findings and caveats of the study: Seemingly distinctive of ankylosing spondylitis blood was a TCR beta motif formed by eight highly homologous variants.

This clonotype has a handful of counts. As yet, its antigen is unknown. TCRdb reprocessed the 5' RACE reads with MiXCR, giving one entry per CDR3 protein. The table lists some 840,000 distinct CDR3 sequences, 12% of them singletons. The CDR3 is 16 residues long. V was trimmed by 5 bases and J by 3 bases, leaving 19 bases between them. Germline-derived CDR1 and CDR2 are LGHNA and YSLEER. The sample taken for sequencing was blood, either unsorted or a sorted T cell fraction (not recorded which). The chain employs TRBV4-3 and TRBJ1-1; maybe TRBD1 (5 bases). This clonotype originated in a male donor with ankylosing spondylitis. As DNA, the CDR3 is TGCGCCAGCAGCTCAAGGGCCGCGGGGGAGGACACTGAAGCTTTCTTT. This codes for CASSSRAAGEDTEAFF.